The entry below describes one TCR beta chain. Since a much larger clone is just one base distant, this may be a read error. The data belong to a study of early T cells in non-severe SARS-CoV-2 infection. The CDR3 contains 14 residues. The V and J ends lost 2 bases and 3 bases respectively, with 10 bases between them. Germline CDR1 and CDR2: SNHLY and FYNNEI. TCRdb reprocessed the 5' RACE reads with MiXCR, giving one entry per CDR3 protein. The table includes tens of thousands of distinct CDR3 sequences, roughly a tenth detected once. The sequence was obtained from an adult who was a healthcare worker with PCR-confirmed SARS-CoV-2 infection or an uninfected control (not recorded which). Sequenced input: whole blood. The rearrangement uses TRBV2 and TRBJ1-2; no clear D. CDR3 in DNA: TGTGCCAGCAGTGAACAGGTGGCAGACTATGGCTACACCTTC. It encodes CASSEQVADYGYTF.